This TCR beta chain was sequenced for a study of high-grade serous ovarian cancer treatment subgroups. As for the study in general: Mean per sample: around 13,000 reads, some 8,100 unique TCR beta rearrangements.

The tumor samples were collected prior to definitive surgery or chemotherapy. As for this clone: Its matching antigen is unknown.

Germline V gene lookup returns CDR1 MGHRA and CDR2 YSYEKL. Trimming cost V 1 base and J 1 base; bases outside gene matches: 8. The CDR3 loop spans 19 amino acids. Notes on the study in general: Clonal relatedness tracked neoantigen level, and by trend copy number and mutation load. Tumors within one patient showed repertoire similarity of about 0.11 to 0.79. The analyses considered CDR3 and ignored CDR1 and CDR2.

Clones were sequenced by immunoSEQ multiplex PCR, and TCRdb holds only the in-frame ones, with some missing. The sample carries about 28,000 clones, approximately 79% recorded once. The chain joins TRBV4-1 to TRBJ2-2; 11 bases align to TRBD2. The source of this sequence is a human donor with high-grade serous ovarian cancer. The material sequenced was tumor tissue. CDR3 sequence (DNA): TGCGCCAGCAGCCAAGTTACTAGCGGGAGTTGGGGGAACACCGGGGAGCTGTTTTTT. This sequence encodes CASSQVTSGSWGNTGELFF.